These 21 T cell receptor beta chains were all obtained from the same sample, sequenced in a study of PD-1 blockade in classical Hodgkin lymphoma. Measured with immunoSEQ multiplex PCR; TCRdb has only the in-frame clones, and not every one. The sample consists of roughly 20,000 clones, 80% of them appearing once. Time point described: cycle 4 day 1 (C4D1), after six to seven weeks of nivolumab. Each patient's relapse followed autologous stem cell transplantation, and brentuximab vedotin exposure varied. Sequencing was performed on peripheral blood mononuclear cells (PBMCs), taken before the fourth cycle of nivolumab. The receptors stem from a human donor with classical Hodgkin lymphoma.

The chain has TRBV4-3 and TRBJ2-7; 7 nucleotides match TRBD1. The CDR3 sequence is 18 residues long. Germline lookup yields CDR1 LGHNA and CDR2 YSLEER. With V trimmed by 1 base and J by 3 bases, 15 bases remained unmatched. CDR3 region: CASSQGATSGTAHYEQYF. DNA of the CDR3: TGCGCCAGCAGCCAAGGCGCGACATCCGGGACAGCCCACTACGAGCAGTACTTC.

CDR3 bases: TGCGCCAGCAGCCTAGGACGGCCCTACGAGCAGTACTTC. Translation: CASSLGRPYEQYF. The chain joins TRBV5-1 to TRBJ2-7; D not certain. This CDR3 is 13 amino acids long. Germline V lookup: CDR1 SGHRS, CDR2 YFSETQ. Trimming pared 4 bases from V and 2 bases from J, leaving 10 bases between.

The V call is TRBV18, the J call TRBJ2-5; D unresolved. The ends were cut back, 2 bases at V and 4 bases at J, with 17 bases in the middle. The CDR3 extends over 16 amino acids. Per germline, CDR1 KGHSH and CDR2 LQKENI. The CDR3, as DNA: TGTGCCAGCTCACCATTTGATGCTAGGCTAATAGAGACCCAGTACTTC. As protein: CASSPFDARLIETQYF.

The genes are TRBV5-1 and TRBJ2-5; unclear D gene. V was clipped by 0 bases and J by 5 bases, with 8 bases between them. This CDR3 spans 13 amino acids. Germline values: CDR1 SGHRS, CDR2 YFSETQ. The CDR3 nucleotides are TGCGCCAGCAGCTTGGAGGGTGGGGAGACCCAGTACTTC. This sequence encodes CASSLEGGETQYF.

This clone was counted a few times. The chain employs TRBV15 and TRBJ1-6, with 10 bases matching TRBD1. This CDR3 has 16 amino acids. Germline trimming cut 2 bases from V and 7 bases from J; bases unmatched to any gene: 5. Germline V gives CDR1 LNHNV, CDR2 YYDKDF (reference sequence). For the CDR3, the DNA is TGTGCCACCAGCAGATCCCCGGGACAGGGGAATTCACCCCTCCACTTT. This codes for CATSRSPGQGNSPLHF.

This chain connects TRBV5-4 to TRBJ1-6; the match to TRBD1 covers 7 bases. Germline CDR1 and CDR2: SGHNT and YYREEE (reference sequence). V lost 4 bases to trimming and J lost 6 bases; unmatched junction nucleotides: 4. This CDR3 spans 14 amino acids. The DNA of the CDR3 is TGTGCCAGCAGCCCGGGACAGCCTAATTCACCCCTCCACTTT. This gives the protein CASSPGQPNSPLHF.

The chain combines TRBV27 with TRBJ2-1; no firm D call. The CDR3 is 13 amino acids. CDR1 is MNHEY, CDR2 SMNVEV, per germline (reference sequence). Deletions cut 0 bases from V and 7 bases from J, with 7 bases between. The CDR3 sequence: CASSLSRINEQFF. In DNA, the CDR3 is TGTGCCAGCAGTTTATCGAGGATAAATGAGCAGTTCTTC.

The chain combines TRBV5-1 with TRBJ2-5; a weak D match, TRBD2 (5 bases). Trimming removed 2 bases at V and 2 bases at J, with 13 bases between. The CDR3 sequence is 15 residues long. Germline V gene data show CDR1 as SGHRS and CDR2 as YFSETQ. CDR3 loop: CASSLAAVSQETQYF. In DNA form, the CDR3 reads TGCGCCAGCAGCTTAGCGGCCGTCTCTCAAGAGACCCAGTACTTC. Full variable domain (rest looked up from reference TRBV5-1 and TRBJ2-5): KAGVTQTPRYLIKTRGQQVTLSCSPISGHRSVSWYQQTPGQGLQFLFEYFSETQRNKGNFPGRFSGRQFSNSRSEMNVSTLELGDSALYLCASSLAAVSQETQYFGPGTRLLVL.

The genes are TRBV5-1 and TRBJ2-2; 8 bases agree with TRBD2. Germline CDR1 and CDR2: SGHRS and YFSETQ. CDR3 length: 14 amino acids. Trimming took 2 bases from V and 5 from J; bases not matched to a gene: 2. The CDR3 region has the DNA TGCGCCAGCAGCTTCCCTAGCGGGACCGGGGAGCTGTTTTTT. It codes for CASSFPSGTGELFF.

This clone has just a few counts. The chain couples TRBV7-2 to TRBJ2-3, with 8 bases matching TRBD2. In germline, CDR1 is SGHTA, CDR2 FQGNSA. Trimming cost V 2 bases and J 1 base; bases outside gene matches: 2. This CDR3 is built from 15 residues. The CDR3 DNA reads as TGTGCCAGCAGCTTAATGCGGGGGGGCACAGATACGCAGTATTTT. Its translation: CASSLMRGGTDTQYF.

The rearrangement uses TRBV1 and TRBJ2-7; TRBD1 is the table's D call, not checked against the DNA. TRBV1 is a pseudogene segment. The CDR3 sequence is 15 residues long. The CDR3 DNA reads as TGCACCAGCAGCCAAGATAAGTTAACAGGGGGCGAGCAGTACTTC. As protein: CTSSQDKLTGGEQYF.

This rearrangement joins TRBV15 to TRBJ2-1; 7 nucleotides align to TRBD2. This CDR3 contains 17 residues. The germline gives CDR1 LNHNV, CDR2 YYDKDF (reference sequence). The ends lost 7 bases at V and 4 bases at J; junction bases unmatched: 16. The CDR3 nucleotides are TGTGCCACCACTTTCAGTGAGGGAGGGCCCGCTTACAATGAGCAGTTCTTC. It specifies CATTFSEGGPAYNEQFF.

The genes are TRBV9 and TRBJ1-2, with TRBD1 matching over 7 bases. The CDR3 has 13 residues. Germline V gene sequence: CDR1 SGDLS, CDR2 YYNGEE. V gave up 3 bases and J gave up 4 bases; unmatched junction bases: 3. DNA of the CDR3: TGTGCCAGCAGCGCTGGGACAGCCTATGGCTACACCTTC. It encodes CASSAGTAYGYTF. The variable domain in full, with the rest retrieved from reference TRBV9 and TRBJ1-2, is DSGVTQTPKHLITATGQRVTLRCSPRSGDLSVYWYQQSLDQGLQFLIQYYNGEERAKGNILERFSAQQFPDLHSELNLSSLELGDSALYFCASSAGTAYGYTFGSGTRLTVV.

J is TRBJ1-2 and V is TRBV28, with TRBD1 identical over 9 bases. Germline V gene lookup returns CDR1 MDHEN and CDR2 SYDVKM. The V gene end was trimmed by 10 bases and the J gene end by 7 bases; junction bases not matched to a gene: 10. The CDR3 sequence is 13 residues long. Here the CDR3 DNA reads TGTGCCATCGGCCGGGACAGGGTTAGTGGCTACACCTTC. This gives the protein CAIGRDRVSGYTF.

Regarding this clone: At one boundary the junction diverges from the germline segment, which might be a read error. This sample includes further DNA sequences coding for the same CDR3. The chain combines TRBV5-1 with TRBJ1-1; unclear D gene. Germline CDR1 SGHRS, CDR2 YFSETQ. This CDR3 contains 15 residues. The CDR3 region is CASSLLRQANTEAFF. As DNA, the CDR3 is TGCGCCAGCAGCTTGCTACGGCAGGCCAACACTGAAGCCTTCTTT.

CDR3 DNA sequence: TGTGCCAGCTCACCTCTAGGGGACCCCTCTGGAAACACCATATATTTT. Translated: CASSPLGDPSGNTIYF. The rearrangement joins TRBV18 to TRBJ1-3, with D possibly TRBD1 on 5 matching bases. The CDR3 spans 16 residues. Germline assignment: CDR1 KGHSH and CDR2 LQKENI. The V end lost 3 bases, the J end lost 0 bases, and 12 bases lay between the germline ends. The entire variable domain, with the rest obtained from reference TRBV18 and TRBJ1-3, is as follows: NAGVMQNPRHLVRRRGQEARLRCSPMKGHSHVYWYRQLPEEGLKFMVYLQKENIIDESGMPKERFSAEFPKEGPSILRIQQVVRGDSAAYFCASSPLGDPSGNTIYFGEGSWLTVV.

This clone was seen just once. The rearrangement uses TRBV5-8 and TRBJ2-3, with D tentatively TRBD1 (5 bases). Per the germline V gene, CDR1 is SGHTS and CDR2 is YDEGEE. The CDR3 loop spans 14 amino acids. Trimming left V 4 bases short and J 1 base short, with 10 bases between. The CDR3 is CASSPLTGTDTQYF. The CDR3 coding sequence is TGTGCCAGCAGCCCATTGACAGGCACAGATACGCAGTATTTT.

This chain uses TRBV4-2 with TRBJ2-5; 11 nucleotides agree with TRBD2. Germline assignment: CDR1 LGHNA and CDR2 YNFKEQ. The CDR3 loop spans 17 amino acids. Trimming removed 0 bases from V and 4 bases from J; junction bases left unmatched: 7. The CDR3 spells CASSQELSLAGAETQYF. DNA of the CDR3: TGTGCCAGCAGCCAAGAGCTATCACTAGCGGGGGCAGAGACCCAGTACTTC.

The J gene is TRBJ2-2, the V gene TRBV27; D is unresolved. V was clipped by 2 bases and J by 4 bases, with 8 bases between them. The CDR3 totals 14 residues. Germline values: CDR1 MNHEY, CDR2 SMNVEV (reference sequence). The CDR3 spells CASSLRLITGELFF. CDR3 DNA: TGTGCCAGCAGTTTAAGACTGATCACCGGGGAGCTGTTTTTT.

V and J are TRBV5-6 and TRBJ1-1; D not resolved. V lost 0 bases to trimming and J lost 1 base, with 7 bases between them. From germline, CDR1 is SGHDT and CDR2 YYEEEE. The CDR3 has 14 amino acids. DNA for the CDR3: TGTGCCAGCAGCTTGGGACGGAGGAACACTGAAGCTTTCTTT. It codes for CASSLGRRNTEAFF.

CDR3 sequence reads: CASRASGISNEQFF. DNA of the CDR3: TGTGCCAGCAGGGCTAGCGGGATTAGTAATGAGCAGTTCTTC. The J gene is TRBJ2-1, the V gene TRBV14; TRBD2 aligns across 9 bases. J was trimmed by 7 bases and V by 6 bases; bases with no gene match: 7. The CDR3 totals 14 residues. Per germline, CDR1 SGHDN and CDR2 FVKESK.